A selection of T cell receptor beta chains follows, all from one sample in a study of identical twins. MiXCR, run by TCRdb on the 5' RACE reads, gives a single entry per CDR3 protein. The sample carries 150,000 or so distinct CDR3 sequences, around 3.5% recorded once. The specimen was memory T cells sorted from blood. Receptor source: a man aged 18 to 29 in good health. Both conserved end residues are part of each CDR3. D genes are given only for firm matches. The listing skips clone size in some rows; elsewhere it reads once, few, many or a size class.

d_gene	j_gene	abundance	v_gene	CDR3aa	CDR3nt
NA	TRBJ2-5	many	TRBV4-2	CASSQDDGEQETQYF	TGTGCCAGCAGCCAAGATGACGGGGAGCAGGAGACCCAGTACTTC
NA	TRBJ2-4	many	TRBV5-4	CASSPRSGNIQYF	TGTGCCAGCAGCCCCCGTTCAGGGAACATTCAGTACTTC
NA	TRBJ2-1	many	TRBV29-1	CSVERIGQFF	TGCAGCGTTGAACGCATCGGGCAGTTCTTC
TRBD2	TRBJ2-2	few	TRBV12-3/TRBV12-4	CANRVGRGVTGELFF	TGTGCCAATCGTGTCGGGAGGGGCGTCACCGGGGAGCTGTTTTTT
NA	TRBJ2-7	many	TRBV6-1	CASSEGKGSSYEQYF	TGTGCCAGCAGTGAAGGGAAGGGAAGCTCCTACGAGCAGTACTTC
NA	TRBJ1-5	many	TRBV7-2	CASSQADQPQHF	TGTGCCAGCAGCCAGGCCGATCAGCCCCAGCATTTT
NA	TRBJ2-1	NA	TRBV30	CAWSVASYDNEQFF	TGTGCCTGGAGTGTAGCCTCCTACGACAATGAGCAGTTCTTC
NA	TRBJ1-3	many	TRBV4-2	CASSQDVGGGTSGNTIYF	TGTGCCAGCAGCCAAGATGTTGGCGGGGGAACCTCTGGAAACACCATATATTTT
NA	TRBJ1-5	few	TRBV6-1	CASSAQTDLSNQPQHF	TGTGCCAGCAGTGCCCAGACCGATTTAAGCAATCAGCCCCAGCATTTT
TRBD1	TRBJ2-3	many	TRBV15	CATRGRDSQSMDTQYF	TGTGCCACCCGAGGCCGGGACAGCCAAAGCATGGATACGCAGTATTTT
TRBD1	TRBJ1-5	few	TRBV10-3	CAISESRGQGASQPQHF	TGTGCCATCAGTGAGTCCCGGGGACAGGGGGCGAGTCAGCCCCAGCATTTT
NA	TRBJ1-1	many	TRBV20-1	CSALETGQKAFF	TGCAGTGCTCTAGAGACAGGTCAAAAAGCTTTCTTT
NA	TRBJ2-5	many	TRBV9	CASSVGAQGQATQYF	TGTGCCAGCAGCGTAGGGGCCCAGGGCCAGGCGACCCAGTACTTC
NA	TRBJ2-3	many	TRBV9	CASSAFIGSTDTQYF	TGTGCCAGCAGCGCATTCATAGGTAGCACAGATACGCAGTATTTT
NA	TRBJ2-3	many	TRBV9	CASSVSDANTQYF	TGTGCCAGCAGCGTATCTGATGCCAATACGCAGTATTTT
NA	TRBJ2-2	many	TRBV7-3	CASSLKPGELFF	TGTGCCAGCAGCTTAAAACCCGGGGAGCTGTTTTTT
TRBD2	TRBJ2-3	many	TRBV30	CAWTSGSSDTQYF	TGTGCCTGGACTAGCGGGAGTTCAGATACGCAGTATTTT
TRBD2	TRBJ2-1	many	TRBV6-2/TRBV6-3	CASSYLAGGREQFF	TGTGCCAGCAGTTACTTAGCGGGAGGCAGGGAGCAGTTCTTC
TRBD1	TRBJ1-2	many	TRBV5-4	CASSTLQGAGGYTF	TGTGCCAGCAGCACCCTACAGGGGGCTGGGGGCTACACCTTC
NA	TRBJ1-2	many	TRBV7-2	CASSLALLDRNYGYTF	TGTGCCAGCAGCTTAGCCCTCCTTGACAGGAACTATGGCTACACCTTC
TRBD2	TRBJ2-1	many	TRBV5-1	CASSYSGTSGRLSYNEQFF	TGCGCCAGCAGCTATTCCGGGACTAGCGGGAGGCTTTCCTACAATGAGCAGTTCTTC
TRBD2	TRBJ2-1	many	TRBV6-1	CASGLAGRWFF	TGTGCCAGCGGACTAGCGGGAAGATGGTTCTTC
TRBD2	TRBJ2-1	many	TRBV11-2	CASSLTSGYNEQFF	TGTGCCAGCAGCCTGACTAGCGGCTACAATGAGCAGTTCTTC
NA	TRBJ2-2	many	TRBV7-2	CASSLGGGTNTGELFF	TGTGCCAGCAGCTTAGGTGGAGGGACGAACACCGGGGAGCTGTTTTTT
NA	TRBJ1-4	many	TRBV5-1	CASSFLDSPGEKLFF	TGCGCCAGCAGCTTTTTGGACAGCCCGGGTGAAAAACTGTTTTTT
NA	TRBJ2-5	many	TRBV6-2/TRBV6-3	CASSGAQETQYF	TGTGCCAGCAGTGGGGCCCAAGAGACCCAGTACTTC
NA	TRBJ1-2	many	TRBV5-6	CASSPGGVSGRGYTF	TGTGCCAGCAGCCCGGGGGGAGTCTCAGGTCGTGGCTACACCTTC
TRBD2	TRBJ2-7	many	TRBV5-1	CASSLETSGGRSSYEQYF	TGCGCCAGCAGCTTAGAGACTAGCGGGGGCAGGTCTTCCTACGAGCAGTACTTC
TRBD1	TRBJ2-5	few	TRBV7-9	CASSHGQGETQYF	TGTGCCAGCAGCCATGGACAGGGCGAGACCCAGTACTTC
TRBD2	TRBJ2-3	many	TRBV12-3/TRBV12-4	CASSGGVTDTQYF	TGTGCCAGCTCGGGGGGGGTTACAGATACGCAGTATTTT
NA	TRBJ1-1	many	TRBV29-1	CSGALHANTEAFF	TGCAGCGGGGCTTTACACGCTAACACTGAAGCTTTCTTT
NA	TRBJ2-7	many	TRBV20-1	CSAREGVRYEQYF	TGCAGTGCTAGAGAAGGGGTCCGCTACGAGCAGTACTTC
TRBD1	TRBJ2-1	many	TRBV18	CASSPPGTGGPNSYNEQFF	TGTGCCAGCTCACCTCCCGGGACAGGGGGCCCAAACTCCTACAATGAGCAGTTCTTC
NA	TRBJ2-6	many	TRBV9	CASSVGSLGANVLTF	TGTGCCAGCAGCGTAGGTTCTCTCGGGGCCAACGTCCTGACTTTC
NA	TRBJ1-2	many	TRBV5-1	CASRRGNYGYTF	TGCGCCAGCCGGAGGGGTAACTATGGCTACACCTTC
NA	TRBJ2-1	many	TRBV6-5	CASPQRNEQFF	TGTGCCAGCCCCCAGCGCAATGAGCAGTTCTTC
TRBD1	TRBJ2-5	many	TRBV9	CASSGQGSLKTQYF	TGTGCCAGCAGCGGACAGGGAAGTCTAAAGACCCAGTACTTC
NA	TRBJ2-7	many	TRBV28	CASGFYEQYF	TGTGCCAGCGGTTTCTACGAGCAGTACTTC
NA	TRBJ2-3	many	TRBV9	CASSVGRQGTDTQYF	TGTGCCAGCAGCGTAGGAAGGCAGGGGACAGATACGCAGTATTTT
NA	TRBJ2-7	many	TRBV10-3	CAISESIPVGTYEQYF	TGTGCCATCAGTGAGTCTATCCCTGTCGGGACCTACGAGCAGTACTTC
TRBD2	TRBJ2-1	many	TRBV20-1	CSAPSTTSGRALDEQFF	TGCAGTGCTCCCTCCACCACTAGCGGGAGGGCCTTGGATGAGCAGTTCTTC
NA	TRBJ2-1	many	TRBV15	CATSKGADYNEQFF	TGTGCCACCAGCAAGGGAGCGGACTACAATGAGCAGTTCTTC
NA	TRBJ2-3	many	TRBV7-9	CASSLDQGIISDTQYF	TGTGCCAGCAGCTTAGACCAGGGAATAATTTCGGATACGCAGTATTTT
NA	TRBJ1-1	many	TRBV5-1	CASSPRQMLVSTEAFF	TGCGCCAGCAGCCCTCGACAGATGCTCGTGAGCACTGAAGCTTTCTTT
NA	TRBJ2-2	few	TRBV29-1	CSVEASSSGELFF	TGCAGCGTTGAAGCCTCTAGCTCCGGGGAGCTGTTTTTT
TRBD1	TRBJ2-2	many	TRBV19	CASSILGQPGELFF	TGTGCCAGTAGTATATTGGGACAGCCCGGGGAGCTGTTTTTT
NA	TRBJ1-2	many	TRBV5-1	CASSFTRGTYGYTF	TGCGCCAGCAGCTTCACTCGGGGGACCTATGGCTACACCTTC
TRBD2	TRBJ2-3	few	TRBV20-1	CSAIGMVAGVMSSTDAQYF	TGCAGTGCGATTGGGATGGTAGCGGGAGTAATGTCAAGTACAGATGCGCAGTATTTT